What follows describes a single T cell receptor beta chain. Assay: immunoSEQ multiplex PCR; the TCRdb copy retains only in-frame clones and omits some. The sample has 70,000 or so clones, over 90% seen once. Germline CDR1 SGDLS, CDR2 YYNGEE. V lost 1 base, J lost 6 bases, and 15 bases lay in between. The CDR3 sequence is 15 residues long. The data originate from a study of T cell changes during pregnancy in multiple sclerosis. The clonotype originates from a female donor with multiple sclerosis, enrolled in a pregnancy study. The genes are TRBV9 and TRBJ2-3, with D maybe TRBD2 (5 bases). Sample: CD4+ T cells from peripheral blood mononuclear cells, taken after pregnancy. Written as DNA, the CDR3 is TGTGCCAGCAGCGTAAGGGTCCTAGCAACCGATACGCAGTATTTT. This encodes CASSVRVLATDTQYF. Full variable domain (rest looked up from reference TRBV9 and TRBJ2-3): DSGVTQTPKHLITATGQRVTLRCSPRSGDLSVYWYQQSLDQGLQFLIQYYNGEERAKGNILERFSAQQFPDLHSELNLSSLELGDSALYFCASSVRVLATDTQYFGPGTRLTVL.